This TCR beta chain was sequenced in a study of blood T cell repertoires in COVID-19. Overall study: Donors in the United States, Italy and Spain gave samples during acute or convalescent COVID-19. T cells, B-cell-depleted T cells, or PBMCs supplied cDNA or gDNA.

The junction had 1 base not matched to a gene; V was cut back by 0 bases and J by 5 bases. The CDR3 consists of 15 residues. From germline, CDR1 is MNHEY and CDR2 SVGAGI. Per the original methods: Reference gene primer amplification gave nucleated cell count estimates. Using immunoSEQ multiplex PCR, the repertoire was profiled, and TCRdb retains in-frame clones only, with some absent. For V, J and clone size, that table is used; D and trimming come from the DNA. The sample yields some 130,000 clones, around 88% seen once. J is TRBJ1-5 and V is TRBV6-5, with 10 bases that match TRBD1. This TCR was recovered from a man in his fifties or sixties with acute or convalescent COVID-19. The sequencing sample was made of peripheral blood. The CDR3 here is CASSYSGTGDQPQHF. DNA for the CDR3: TGTGCCAGCAGTTACTCCGGGACAGGGGATCAGCCCCAGCATTTT.